Shown below are 21 T cell receptor beta chains from a single sample sequenced in a study of OX40 agonist ivuxolimab in advanced cancers. Assay used: immunoSEQ multiplex PCR; TCRdb lists only in-frame clones, some missing. The data contain 3,200 or so clones, roughly 90% of them singletons. The material was CD4+ or CD8+ T cells sorted from blood, obtained in a trial of the OX40 agonist ivuxolimab. Every receptor here comes from an adult with an advanced solid tumor such as melanoma, head and neck, liver or kidney cancer.

V and J are TRBV9 and TRBJ2-7, with D tentatively TRBD1 (5 bases). Trimming stripped 2 bases from V and 0 bases from J, with 12 bases between. Germline CDR1 is SGDLS and CDR2 is YYNGEE. The CDR3 is 15 amino acids. CDR3 bases: TGTGCCAGCAGCGTTAGTGTCGACAGCTCCTACGAGCAGTACTTC. This encodes CASSVSVDSSYEQYF.

The chain carries TRBV6-1 and TRBJ2-7, with TRBD1 matching 8 bases. Germline V gene data show CDR1 as MNHNS and CDR2 as SASEGT. The V segment lost 5 bases and the J segment 4 bases; nucleotides outside the gene matches: 10. The CDR3 extends over 15 amino acids. Here the CDR3 DNA reads TGTGCCAGCAGTACCCTCAGGGGGCCTTCATACGAGCAGTACTTC. It translates to CASSTLRGPSYEQYF.

The CDR3 region is CASSTSHRGSGNTIYF. The CDR3 DNA is TGTGCCAGTAGTACTTCGCACAGAGGGAGTGGGAACACCATATATTTT. The chain is built from TRBV19 and TRBJ1-3; D ambiguous. Germline V gives CDR1 LNHDA, CDR2 SQIVND (reference sequence). The CDR3 has 16 residues. V dropped 4 bases and J dropped 7 bases, with 20 bases sitting between them.

This chain connects TRBV19 to TRBJ2-2, with TRBD1 as a possible D gene (5 bases). Germline loops: CDR1 LNHDA, CDR2 SQIVND (reference sequence). Trimming left V 1 base short and J 7 bases short, with 19 bases between. There are 17 residues in the CDR3. The DNA of the CDR3 is TGTGCCAGTAGTATAGGCGCGGTCCAGCTGCAGGGCGGGGAGCTGTTTTTT. It is translated as CASSIGAVQLQGGELFF.

This chain joins TRBV6-1 and TRBJ2-6; D gene ambiguous. Germline V gene sequence: CDR1 MNHNS, CDR2 SASEGT. The CDR3 consists of 15 residues. Trimming removed 6 bases from V and 0 bases from J, with 9 bases in between. The CDR3 coding sequence is TGTGCCAGCAGGGCAGGTGACTCTGGGGCCAACGTCCTGACTTTC. Translated, it gives CASRAGDSGANVLTF.

The chain has TRBV6-6 and TRBJ2-5; D not certain. Germline loops: CDR1 MNHNY, CDR2 SVGAGI (reference sequence). This CDR3 spans 11 amino acids. The V end was cut by 6 bases, the J end by 0 bases, with 2 bases between. The CDR3 reads CASRYQETQYF. The CDR3 DNA reads as TGTGCCAGCAGGTACCAAGAGACCCAGTACTTC.

This clone came up a few times. The CDR3, as DNA: TGTGCCAGCAACCTTCCCCTAGGACAGGGGGCCGATAATTCACCCCTCCACTTT. Protein sequence: CASNLPLGQGADNSPLHF. The gene calls are TRBV7-9 and TRBJ1-6, with 11 nucleotides matching TRBD1. V dropped 7 bases and J dropped 5; count of bases not matched to a gene: 13. The CDR3 has 18 amino acids. The germline V gene encodes CDR1 SEHNR and CDR2 FQNEAQ (reference sequence).

The V gene is TRBV11-2, the J gene TRBJ1-2; 8 bases fit TRBD1. This CDR3 region has 15 residues. Per germline, CDR1 SGHAT and CDR2 FQNNGV. The V and J ends lost 4 bases and 4 bases, in that order; junction bases with no gene match: 8. CDR3 sequence: CASSSRQGRAYGYTF. CDR3 sequence (DNA): TGTGCCAGCAGCTCCCGACAGGGGCGTGCCTATGGCTACACCTTC.

The CDR3 region is CASSLGTLQETQYF. The CDR3 DNA reads TGCGCCAGCAGCTTGGGGACACTCCAAGAGACCCAGTACTTC. The V and J genes are TRBV5-1 and TRBJ2-5, with a tentative D call TRBD1 (5 bases). CDR3 size: 14 residues. V lost 0 bases and J lost 1, with 7 bases in between. CDR1 and CDR2 from the germline V gene are SGHRS and YFSETQ.

The count of this clone is one. The gene calls are TRBV6-1 and TRBJ1-1; D is possibly TRBD1 (6 bases). The germline V and J ends were trimmed by 11 bases and 4 bases, with 17 bases remaining between them. The germline gives CDR1 MNHNS, CDR2 SASEGT. The CDR3 covers 13 residues. CDR3 loop: CAGGVEGVTEAFF. The CDR3 nucleotides read TGTGCCGGGGGCGTGGAAGGGGTCACTGAAGCTTTCTTT.

The chain employs TRBV7-2 and TRBJ2-3; 7 nucleotides match TRBD1. After removal of 5 bases from V and 4 bases from J, the junction contained 12 bases not matched to a gene. CDR1 and CDR2 from the germline V gene are SGHTA and FQGNSA. This CDR3 has 16 residues. For the CDR3, the DNA is TGTGCCAGCAGCCACCCTATTAACAGGGGCGCAGATACGCAGTATTTT. It encodes CASSHPINRGADTQYF. Variable domain in full (rest from reference TRBV7-2 and TRBJ2-3): GAGVSQSPSNKVTEKGKDVELRCDPISGHTALYWYRQSLGQGLEFLIYFQGNSAPDKSGLPSDRFSAERTGGSVSTLTIQRTQQEDSAVYLCASSHPINRGADTQYFGPGTRLTVL.

This clone was recorded once. This chain connects TRBV5-8 to TRBJ1-3; TRBD1 might be the D (5 bases). CDR3 length: 14 residues. The V gene lost 4 bases and the J gene lost 1 base, with 9 bases spanning the gap. Germline-derived CDR1 and CDR2 are SGHTS and YDEGEE. CDR3 sequence reads: CASSRGGSGNTIYF. The CDR3 DNA sequence: TGTGCCAGCAGCCGGGGGGGATCTGGAAACACCATATATTTT.

With regard to this clone: Other DNA sequences within the sample encode an identical CDR3. DNA for the CDR3: TGCAGCGGGGGTATGGGCGGCACCGGGGAGCTGTTTTTT. Its translation: CSGGMGGTGELFF. This rearrangement joins TRBV29-1 to TRBJ2-2; D is undetermined. V lost 7 bases, J lost 4 bases, and 13 bases lay in between. CDR1 is SQVTM, CDR2 ANQGSEA, per germline. This CDR3 comprises 13 residues.

The chain employs TRBV5-1 and TRBJ1-4, with 9 nucleotides matching TRBD1. The CDR3 is 14 amino acids. V gave up 4 bases and J gave up 8 bases; unmatched junction bases: 6. CDR1 and CDR2 from the germline V gene are SGHRS and YFSETQ. CDR3 loop: CASSATGGKEKLFF. CDR3 DNA sequence: TGCGCCAGCAGCGCGACAGGGGGGAAGGAAAAACTGTTTTTT.

V and J are TRBV7-6 and TRBJ1-3; 8 positions agree with TRBD1. The V gene's germline CDR1 is SGHVS and CDR2 FNYEAQ. After removal of 2 bases from V and 3 bases from J, the junction contained 12 bases not matched to a gene. The CDR3 has 18 residues. The CDR3 coding sequence is TGTGCCAGCAGCTTAACCTACCCGACAGGGGTCGATGGAAACACCATATATTTT. Translated: CASSLTYPTGVDGNTIYF. Together with reference TRBV7-6 and TRBJ1-3, the CDR3 gives the full variable domain: GAGVSQSPRYKVTKRGQDVALRCDPISGHVSLYWYRQALGQGPEFLTYFNYEAQQDKSGLPNDRFSAERPEGSISTLTIQRTEQRDSAMYRCASSLTYPTGVDGNTIYFGEGSWLTVV.

The chain combines TRBV30 with TRBJ1-3, with D possibly matching TRBD1 (6 bases). The CDR3 extends over 15 amino acids. The germline V gene has CDR1 GTSNPN and CDR2 SVGIG (reference sequence). V lost 2 bases and J lost 4, with 15 bases in between. CDR3 sequence (DNA): TGTGCCTGGAGTTCTGGGGGCGCGGAAGGAAACACCATATATTTT. Translating it yields CAWSSGGAEGNTIYF. The variable domain in full, completed from reference TRBV30 and TRBJ1-3, reads SQTIHQWPATLVQPVGSPLSLECTVEGTSNPNLYWYRQAAGRGLQLLFYSVGIGQISSEVPQNLSASRPQDRQFILSSKKLLLSDSGFYLCAWSSGGAEGNTIYFGEGSWLTVV.

The chain is built from TRBV28 and TRBJ1-5; D uncertain. Germline V lookup: CDR1 MDHEN, CDR2 SYDVKM. Trimming removed 6 bases from V and 5 bases from J, with 14 bases in between. This CDR3 has 14 amino acids. CDR3 DNA: TGTGCCAGCAGGTCGGGTTCCGATCATCAGCCCCAGCATTTT. Its protein product is CASRSGSDHQPQHF. Variable domain in full (rest from reference TRBV28 and TRBJ1-5): DVKVTQSSRYLVKRTGEKVFLECVQDMDHENMFWYRQDPGLGLRLIYFSYDVKMKEKGDIPEGYSVSREKKERFSLILESASTNQTSMYLCASRSGSDHQPQHFGDGTRLSIL.

In DNA, the CDR3 is TGCGCCAGCAGCTTGGAGATATCCGGGGAGCTGTTTTTT. Encoded protein: CASSLEISGELFF. This chain links TRBV5-1 with TRBJ2-2; D is unclear. Deletions cut 0 bases from V and 6 bases from J, with 6 bases between. The CDR3 is 13 residues long. Germline assignment: CDR1 SGHRS and CDR2 YFSETQ.

This clone was observed once. V usage is TRBV5-8 and J usage is TRBJ1-4; the match to TRBD1 covers 9 bases. The trim removed 4 bases at V and 5 bases at J, leaving 3 bases unmatched. The CDR3 is 14 amino acids. The germline V gene encodes CDR1 SGHTS and CDR2 YDEGEE. The CDR3 nucleotides read TGTGCCAGCAGCCTGGACAGGGGAAATGAAAAACTGTTTTTT. This translates into CASSLDRGNEKLFF.

The genes are TRBV7-3 and TRBJ2-3; 9 bases match TRBD1. V shed 4 bases, J shed 1 base, and the junction held 6 bases outside the gene matches. The CDR3 is 16 amino acids. Per germline, CDR1 SGHTA and CDR2 FQGTGA. The CDR3, as DNA: TGTGCCAGCAGCTCCGGGACAGGGAAGGGCACAGATACGCAGTATTTT. Its protein is CASSSGTGKGTDTQYF. The full variable domain, with the rest looked up from reference TRBV7-3 and TRBJ2-3, is GAGVSQTPSNKVTEKGKYVELRCDPISGHTALYWYRQSLGQGPEFLIYFQGTGAADDSGLPNDRFFAVRPEGSVSTLKIQRTERGDSAVYLCASSSGTGKGTDTQYFGPGTRLTVL.

V is TRBV30 and J is TRBJ1-2, with TRBD1 matching over 7 bases. From germline, CDR1 is GTSNPN and CDR2 SVGIG (reference sequence). V was clipped by 2 bases and J by 5 bases; unmatched bases: 8. The CDR3 loop spans 14 amino acids. The chain's CDR3 is CAWSPRDRYYGYTF. As DNA, the CDR3 is TGTGCCTGGAGTCCCCGGGACAGATATTATGGCTACACCTTC.